This is a list of T cell receptor beta chains from one sample in a study of blood T cell repertoires in COVID-19. Measured with immunoSEQ multiplex PCR; TCRdb has only the in-frame clones, and not every one. This sample has 230,000 or so clones, with about four fifths found just once. Sequenced material: peripheral blood. Receptors originate from a man aged 35-49 years with active or convalescent COVID-19. CDR3s include the opening cysteine and the closing phenylalanine or tryptophan. Only some rows state a clone size, as once, few, many or a class for expanded clones.

CDR3,size,V,length
CAISESTIAASSYNEQFF,-,TRBV10-3,18
CASSPQGSGNSPLHF,-,TRBV6-4,15
CASSDGLAEPYEQYF,-,TRBV13,15
CASSLGQSVSYNEQFF,-,TRBV5-4,16
CASSEREGRNTEAFF,-,TRBV2,15
CAWSVGTDNQPQHF,-,TRBV30,14
CASSSQAEMNYGYTF,-,TRBV5-1,15
CASSYTGHTGELFF,-,TRBV6-2/TRBV6-3,14
CASSTRTAGELFF,-,TRBV7-3,13
CASLPPGSGNTIYF,-,TRBV19,14
CASAPPGGPNTGELFF,-,TRBV2,16
CASSQGQGYGYGYTF,once,TRBV4-1,15
CASSPGLASSNTQYF,-,TRBV18,15
CASSMWTGRETQYF,-,TRBV19,14
CASSHPGLAGANTGELFF,-,TRBV9,18
CAIRAGQTLKNTEAFF,-,TRBV10-3,16
CASSGTGFGQPQHF,-,TRBV6-5,14
CAWSYTPNYGYTF,once,TRBV30,13
CAWAPGTGGSQYF,-,TRBV30,13
CASSAGETQYF,few,TRBV18,11